The 14 T cell receptor beta chains listed next were all sequenced from one sample in a study of blood T cell repertoires in COVID-19. Sequencing was performed with immunoSEQ multiplex PCR; in TCRdb, only in-frame clones are kept and a portion is missing. The sample has tens of thousands of clones; roughly 77% are singletons. Sequences were obtained from peripheral blood. The source of these receptors is a man aged 70-80 years with active or convalescent COVID-19.

This clone was detected once. The V and J genes are TRBV2 and TRBJ2-7; D possibly corresponds to TRBD1 (5 bases). This CDR3 has 11 residues. The V and J ends lost 4 bases and 7 bases respectively, with 8 bases between them. Per the germline V gene, CDR1 is SNHLY and CDR2 is FYNNEI. The CDR3 DNA reads as TGTGCCAGCAGTGGCCCAGGGGAGCAGTACTTC. Translated, it gives CASSGPGEQYF.

The chain recombines TRBV30 with TRBJ1-2, with D uncertain. CDR1 and CDR2 from the germline V gene are GTSNPN and SVGIG (reference sequence). Trimming removed 1 base from V and 7 bases from J, with 7 bases in between. This CDR3 contains 11 residues. The CDR3 DNA reads TGTGCCTGGAGTGGGCCAGGTGGCTACACCTTC. This sequence encodes CAWSGPGGYTF.

The chain carries TRBV7-2 and TRBJ1-2; tentative D call: TRBD1 (6 bases). V dropped 3 bases and J dropped 3 bases, with 14 bases sitting between them. In germline, CDR1 is SGHTA, CDR2 FQGNSA. The CDR3 runs to 15 residues. The CDR3 loop reads CASSFREGVDYGYTF. The CDR3 DNA reads as TGTGCCAGCAGCTTTAGGGAGGGGGTCGACTATGGCTACACCTTC.

The chain couples TRBV19 to TRBJ1-1; TRBD1 aligns across 10 bases. Germline CDR1 is LNHDA and CDR2 is SQIVND (reference sequence). V lost 6 bases, J lost 4 bases, and 5 bases stayed unmatched. The CDR3 has 14 amino acids. The CDR3 DNA reads TGTGCCAGTAGGACAGGACAGGGGGGCACTGAAGCTTTCTTT. Residues: CASRTGQGGTEAFF.

This clone was counted between two and nine times. The chain couples TRBV18 to TRBJ2-3, with TRBD1 identical over 8 bases. Trimming removed 5 bases from V and 8 bases from J; junction bases left unmatched: 15. Germline values: CDR1 KGHSH, CDR2 LQKENI. This CDR3 has 16 amino acids. The CDR3 sequence is CASSLLTGARSGTQYF. CDR3 DNA: TGTGCCAGCTCATTATTGACAGGGGCACGCTCCGGTACGCAGTATTTT.

The V call is TRBV7-9, the J call TRBJ1-1; TRBD1 matches at 7 bases. CDR3 length: 13 amino acids. V gave up 2 bases and J gave up 7 bases; unmatched junction bases: 4. The germline V gene has CDR1 SEHNR and CDR2 FQNEAQ (reference sequence). CDR3 region: CASSLPRDSEAFF. CDR3 DNA: TGTGCCAGCAGCTTACCCCGGGACAGTGAAGCTTTCTTT. Full variable domain (rest looked up from reference TRBV7-9 and TRBJ1-1): DTGVSQNPRHKITKRGQNVTFRCDPISEHNRLYWYRQTLGQGPEFLTYFQNEAQLEKSRLLSDRFSAERPKGSFSTLEIQRTEQGDSAMYLCASSLPRDSEAFFGQGTRLTVV.

In its sample, this clone was seen many times. The chain links TRBV11-3 to TRBJ1-5, with a possible D match to TRBD1 (6 bases). This CDR3 contains 16 residues. Germline V gene data show CDR1 as SGHNT and CDR2 as YENEEA. Trimming removed 5 bases at V and 3 bases at J, with 17 bases between. For the CDR3, the DNA is TGTGCCAGCAGCGGAGGCACAGGGACCTTCAATCAGCCCCAGCATTTT. It encodes CASSGGTGTFNQPQHF.

The chain combines TRBV6-2 or TRBV6-3 with TRBJ2-1, with 10 bases matching TRBD2. This CDR3 contains 16 residues. CDR1 and CDR2 from the germline V gene are MNHEY and SVGEGT. V lost 5 bases and J lost 4; bases outside the gene matches: 8. In DNA, the CDR3 is TGTGCCAGCAGTCCATCCGGGACTAGCGCTTACAATGAGCAGTTCTTC. Amino acids: CASSPSGTSAYNEQFF.

This clone was seen many times. The CDR3 region is CASSPRGGQGTGELFF. The DNA for the CDR3 is TGTGCCAGCAGCCCCCGGGGGGGACAGGGAACCGGGGAGCTGTTTTTT. V usage is TRBV11-2 and J usage is TRBJ2-2; D is perhaps TRBD1 (9 bases). The CDR3 extends over 16 amino acids. Germline V gives CDR1 SGHAT, CDR2 FQNNGV. The V end lost 5 bases, the J end lost 5 bases, and 18 bases lay between the germline ends.

DNA for the CDR3: TGTGCCAGCGGACTATTATCTGAAGCTTTCTTT. This sequence encodes CASGLLSEAFF. The rearrangement uses TRBV2 and TRBJ1-1; D remains unclear. With 8 bases removed from V and 6 bases from J, the gap between germline ends came to 10 bases. Per the germline V gene, CDR1 is SNHLY and CDR2 is FYNNEI. The CDR3 runs 11 residues. Based on the CDR3 plus reference TRBV2 and TRBJ1-1, the full variable domain is EPEVTQTPSHQVTQMGQEVILRCVPISNHLYFYWYRQILGQKVEFLVSFYNNEISEKSEIFDDQFSVERPDGSNFTLKIRSTKLEDSAMYFCASGLLSEAFFGQGTRLTVV.

The gene calls are TRBV5-4 and TRBJ1-3, with a weak D call TRBD1 (5 bases). The CDR3 totals 16 residues. The V gene lost 4 bases and the J gene lost 0 bases, with 14 bases spanning the gap. Germline V gives CDR1 SGHNT, CDR2 YYREEE (reference sequence). The DNA of the CDR3 is TGTGCCAGCAGCCCAAGTGGGCAGGGCTCTGGAAACACCATATATTTT. It yields the protein CASSPSGQGSGNTIYF.

The chain employs TRBV11-2 and TRBJ2-3; TRBD1 matches at 9 bases. CDR1 SGHAT and CDR2 FQNNGV come from the germline V gene. This CDR3 spans 14 amino acids. The V segment lost 5 bases and the J segment 7 bases; nucleotides outside the gene matches: 7. The CDR3: CASSTRQGVNTQYF. The DNA for the CDR3 is TGTGCCAGCAGCACGAGACAGGGGGTGAATACGCAGTATTTT.

The V and J genes are TRBV5-6 and TRBJ2-7, with D maybe TRBD2 (6 bases). In germline, CDR1 is SGHDT, CDR2 YYEEEE. Trimming stripped 3 bases from V and 4 bases from J, with 17 bases between. The CDR3 sequence is 15 residues long. The CDR3 coding sequence is TGTGCCAGCAGCTCATCCGGGACTCTCCAGTACGAGCAGTACTTC. Its protein product is CASSSSGTLQYEQYF.

The V and J genes are TRBV5-6 and TRBJ2-1, with 7 bases fitting TRBD1. J was trimmed by 8 bases and V by 4 bases; bases with no gene match: 9. Germline CDR1 reads SGHDT; CDR2 reads YYEEEE. The CDR3 contains 14 residues. The chain's CDR3 is CASSLIDREDEQFF. CDR3 nucleotide sequence: TGTGCCAGCAGCCTTATCGACAGGGAAGATGAGCAGTTCTTC.